The entry below describes one T cell receptor beta chain. Its specificity is not known. This record belongs to a study of shared clonotypes between healthy human individuals. Study-wide points: When naive CD4 clonotypes were compared across several donors, roughly 4.9% were shared.

Profiling relied on immunoSEQ multiplex PCR, and the TCRdb table lists in-frame clones only, not all of them. The sample lists about 380,000 clones, approximately 97% occurring once. Per the germline V gene, CDR1 is MNHEY and CDR2 is SMNVEV (reference sequence). V lost 5 bases and J lost 7; bases outside the gene matches: 7. The CDR3 loop spans 14 amino acids. The sequenced sample consisted of memory CD8+ T cells sorted from blood. The subset was: CD45RO+ cells pooled with CCR7-negative TemRA cells. This TCR derives from a man aged 25-40 years in good health. The V and J genes are TRBV27 and TRBJ1-5; 8 positions match TRBD1. The CDR3 reads CASSLGTGGQPQHF. CDR3 DNA: TGTGCCAGCAGTCTTGGGACAGGTGGGCAGCCCCAGCATTTT.